Following are 25 T cell receptor beta chains from one sample sequenced in a study of cytomegalovirus exposure and HLA in healthy donors. 13 Jbeta primers and 60 Vbeta primers were used for the PCR. The data were produced by immunoSEQ multiplex PCR, yet TCRdb's version contains in-frame clones alone and is incomplete. The sample has some 110,000 clones, more than 75% seen once. The sequenced sample was PBMCs. The receptors shown here come from a man aged 40-55 years in good health and CMV-seronegative.

The chain links TRBV19 to TRBJ1-6; the D gene is possibly TRBD1 (5 bases). The CDR3 sequence is 14 residues long. Germline assignment: CDR1 LNHDA and CDR2 SQIVND (reference sequence). Trimming pared 6 bases from V and 7 bases from J, leaving 13 bases between. The CDR3 reads CASSDRQRNSPLHF. CDR3 bases: TGTGCCAGTAGCGACAGACAGCGCAATTCACCCCTCCACTTT. The entire variable domain, with the rest obtained from reference TRBV19 and TRBJ1-6, is as follows: DGGITQSPKYLFRKEGQNVTLSCEQNLNHDAMYWYRQDPGQGLRLIYYSQIVNDFQKGDIAEGYSVSREKKESFPLTVTSAQKNPTAFYLCASSDRQRNSPLHFGNGTRLTVT.

The V call is TRBV4-3, the J call TRBJ1-3; D not resolved. Trimming took off 2 bases at V and 1 base at J, with 9 bases between the two ends. The CDR3 is 15 amino acids. Per germline, CDR1 LGHNA and CDR2 YSLEER. The CDR3, as DNA: TGCGCCAGCAGCCAATCGTGGGCTTCTGGAAACACCATATATTTT. It specifies CASSQSWASGNTIYF.

V and J are TRBV30 and TRBJ2-7; TRBD2 is a possible D gene (6 bases). Trimming left V 1 base short and J 2 bases short, with 12 bases between. The CDR3 sequence is 14 residues long. From germline, CDR1 is GTSNPN and CDR2 SVGIG (reference sequence). The CDR3 DNA reads as TGTGCCTGGAGTGGGGGGGTCAACGCCTACGAGCAGTACTTC. It encodes CAWSGGVNAYEQYF.

This clone has a handful of counts. The chain carries TRBV11-2 and TRBJ2-1, with 8 bases identical to TRBD1. Germline CDR1 reads SGHAT; CDR2 reads FQNNGV. V was clipped by 5 bases and J by 6 bases; unmatched bases: 9. This CDR3 region has 15 residues. The CDR3 coding sequence is TGTGCCAGCAGCGCCGGGACAGGCAACCTCAATGAGCAGTTCTTC. Translated, it gives CASSAGTGNLNEQFF. Full variable domain (remainder filled in from reference TRBV11-2 and TRBJ2-1): EAGVAQSPRYKIIEKRQSVAFWCNPISGHATLYWYQQILGQGPKLLIQFQNNGVVDDSQLPKDRFSAERLKGVDSTLKIQPAKLEDSAVYLCASSAGTGNLNEQFFGPGTRLTVL.

The CDR3 region has the DNA TGTGCCAGCGGCCTTTACTATGGCTACACCTTC. Translated, it gives CASGLYYGYTF. The rearrangement uses TRBV2 and TRBJ1-2; no definite D call. CDR3 length equals 11 residues. Looked up from germline, CDR1 is SNHLY and CDR2 is FYNNEI. With 8 bases removed from V and 3 bases from J, the gap between germline ends came to 7 bases.

The V call is TRBV6-6, the J call TRBJ2-3, with D uncertain. Germline assignment: CDR1 MNHNY and CDR2 SVGAGI (reference sequence). CDR3 length equals 13 residues. The V and J ends lost 4 bases and 0 bases respectively, with 5 bases between them. DNA for the CDR3: TGTGCCAGCAGTTTGTCTAGCACAGATACGCAGTATTTT. Encoded protein: CASSLSSTDTQYF.

This chain connects TRBV5-3 to TRBJ1-2, with D possibly being TRBD1 (6 bases). TRBV5-3 is an ORF, and what it does is uncertain. The CDR3 extends over 16 amino acids. V lost 9 bases to trimming and J lost 0 bases, with 21 bases between them. This CDR3 is CATLWGGPSANYGYTF. The DNA of the CDR3 is TGTGCCACTTTATGGGGGGGCCCCAGCGCTAACTATGGCTACACCTTC.

The V and J genes are TRBV27 and TRBJ2-7, with TRBD1 matching 10 bases. The CDR3 has 13 residues. Germline CDR1 and CDR2: MNHEY and SMNVEV (reference sequence). J was trimmed by 4 bases and V by 8 bases; bases with no gene match: 5. CDR3 amino acids: CASRDRGLYEQYF. The CDR3 nucleotides read TGTGCCAGCCGGGACAGGGGATTGTACGAGCAGTACTTC.

This chain joins TRBV7-3 and TRBJ2-1; D might be TRBD1 (5 bases). V lost 5 bases to trimming and J lost 2 bases, with 22 bases between them. This CDR3 is built from 18 residues. Germline V gene lookup returns CDR1 SGHTA and CDR2 FQGTGA. The CDR3 DNA follows: TGTGCCAGCAGCCTACTCGGTGTACGGCAGGGCCCCTACAATGAGCAGTTCTTC. Amino acid sequence: CASSLLGVRQGPYNEQFF.

V gene TRBV6-6 combines with J gene TRBJ2-1; 7 bases are shared with TRBD2. The CDR3 contains 14 residues. Trimming took 6 bases from V and 3 from J; bases not matched to a gene: 5. CDR1 is MNHNY, CDR2 SVGAGI, per germline (reference sequence). CDR3 region: CASRHLAVYNEQFF. CDR3 DNA: TGTGCCAGCAGACACCTAGCGGTCTACAATGAGCAGTTCTTC.

This rearrangement joins TRBV9 to TRBJ2-3; 7 nucleotides line up with TRBD2. Germline trimming cut 4 bases from V and 4 bases from J; bases unmatched to any gene: 9. Per the germline V gene, CDR1 is SGDLS and CDR2 is YYNGEE. The CDR3 is 15 amino acids. CDR3 in DNA: TGTGCCAGCAGCAAAGCGGGGACTTCCGCAGATACGCAGTATTTT. It is translated as CASSKAGTSADTQYF.

The rearrangement uses TRBV29-1 and TRBJ2-5; D is perhaps TRBD1 (7 bases). The CDR3 spans 14 residues. V lost 7 bases and J 9 bases, leaving 24 bases between the germline ends. The germline V gene encodes CDR1 SQVTM and CDR2 ANQGSEA. The CDR3 spells CSGFGQVYGGAQYF. As DNA, the CDR3 is TGCAGCGGGTTTGGACAGGTTTATGGAGGGGCCCAGTACTTC.

The V gene is TRBV11-2, the J gene TRBJ2-1; 9 nucleotides agree with TRBD1. The CDR3 has 13 amino acids. Germline-derived CDR1 and CDR2 are SGHAT and FQNNGV. Trimming cost V 4 bases and J 6 bases; bases outside gene matches: 1. The CDR3 loop reads CASSWGQGNEQFF. The CDR3 nucleotides are TGTGCCAGCAGCTGGGGACAGGGCAATGAGCAGTTCTTC.

The V and J genes are TRBV10-3 and TRBJ2-7; 8 bases fit TRBD1. This CDR3 contains 17 residues. Germline-derived CDR1 and CDR2 are ENHRY and SYGVKD. V lost 0 bases to trimming and J lost 5 bases; unmatched junction nucleotides: 12. For the CDR3, the DNA is TGTGCCATCAGTGAGTCGGACAGGGATAGTAAGTCGGACGAGCAGTACTTC. Translation gives CAISESDRDSKSDEQYF.

The rearrangement joins TRBV19 to TRBJ2-3; D gene uncertain. The germline CDR1 and CDR2 sequences are LNHDA and SQIVND (reference sequence). This CDR3 comprises 13 residues. V gave up 10 bases and J gave up 6 bases, with 17 bases separating them. The CDR3: CATNSLSSDTQYF. For the CDR3, the DNA is TGTGCCACTAACAGTCTGTCGTCCGATACGCAGTATTTT.

CDR3 DNA sequence: TGTGCCAGTACTCGTGGGAGTAGCGGGGGGGCCTATGAGCAGTTCTTC. Residues: CASTRGSSGGAYEQFF. The chain carries TRBV19 and TRBJ2-1, with TRBD2 matching over 11 bases. CDR1 is LNHDA, CDR2 SQIVND, per germline (reference sequence). The V gene end was trimmed by 7 bases and the J gene end by 8 bases; junction bases not matched to a gene: 13. The CDR3 covers 16 residues.

The chain employs TRBV19 and TRBJ2-1, with D possibly TRBD1 on 7 matching bases. The V end was cut by 7 bases, the J end by 1 base, with 11 bases between. The CDR3 is 14 residues long. CDR1 LNHDA and CDR2 SQIVND come from the germline V gene (reference sequence). The CDR3 here is CASTAGGSYNEQFF. DNA of the CDR3: TGTGCCAGTACGGCAGGGGGGTCCTACAATGAGCAGTTCTTC.

This clone has more than one count but fewer than ten. The genes are TRBV11-1 and TRBJ2-7; 9 bases match TRBD1. CDR1 is SGHAT and CDR2 is FQDESV in the germline V gene (reference sequence). This CDR3 is 15 amino acids long. With V trimmed by 7 bases and J by 4 bases, 11 bases remained unmatched. The DNA of the CDR3 is TGTGCCAGCACCCCAACAGGGGGCTCTTCTTACGAGCAGTACTTC. The encoded protein is CASTPTGGSSYEQYF.

This clone has just a few counts. The J gene is TRBJ1-6, the V gene TRBV7-8, with D maybe TRBD1 (5 bases). Germline CDR1 reads SGHVS; CDR2 reads FQNEAQ. This CDR3 comprises 12 residues. V lost 1 base, J lost 10 bases, and 5 bases lay in between. Written as DNA, the CDR3 is TGTGCCAGCAGCTTAGGACAGTCACCCCTCCACTTT. Translated: CASSLGQSPLHF.

The V call is TRBV9, the J call TRBJ2-7, with D possibly being TRBD2 (5 bases). Between the trimmed V and J ends, which lost 4 bases and 8 bases, there was a span of 19 bases. The length of the CDR3 is 14 residues. Germline CDR1 and CDR2: SGDLS and YYNGEE. The CDR3 region has the DNA TGTGCCAGCAGCTTTGGCTCCTGGAGCGGCAAGCAGTACTTC. It translates to CASSFGSWSGKQYF.

This chain links TRBV6-5 with TRBJ1-1; TRBD1 is a possible D gene (5 bases). Germline CDR1 is MNHEY and CDR2 is SVGAGI. The CDR3 covers 15 residues. Trimming stripped 6 bases from V and 1 base from J, with 15 bases between. CDR3 in amino acids: CASRKEGLGNTEAFF. CDR3 nucleotides: TGTGCCAGCAGAAAAGAGGGACTCGGGAACACTGAAGCTTTCTTT.

J is TRBJ1-2 and V is TRBV5-1; D is uncertain. Germline CDR1 reads SGHRS; CDR2 reads YFSETQ. V was cut by 0 bases and J by 8 bases, with 17 bases left in between. The CDR3 contains 15 residues. The CDR3: CASSLVEGGSRGYTF. CDR3 bases: TGCGCCAGCAGCTTGGTGGAGGGAGGGTCCAGGGGCTACACCTTC.

This clone showed up just once. This chain connects TRBV7-2 to TRBJ1-4; 11 nucleotides line up with TRBD1. Per the germline V gene, CDR1 is SGHTA and CDR2 is FQGNSA. The CDR3 covers 14 residues. V gave up 3 bases and J gave up 8 bases; unmatched junction bases: 2. In DNA, the CDR3 is TGTGCCAGCAGCTTGGACAGGGGGCGCGAAAAACTGTTTTTT. It encodes CASSLDRGREKLFF.

The chain links TRBV2 to TRBJ2-2; 9 positions agree with TRBD1. Germline CDR1 SNHLY, CDR2 FYNNEI. Trimming took 10 bases from V and 1 from J; bases not matched to a gene: 4. CDR3 length: 14 residues. The CDR3 region has the DNA TGTGCCACCCCGGGACAGGGGAACACCGGGGAGCTGTTTTTT. Residues: CATPGQGNTGELFF.

In its sample, this clone was seen a few times. The chain links TRBV11-2 to TRBJ2-2, with TRBD1 matching over 7 bases. V shed 5 bases and J 7 bases; nucleotides not matched to a gene: 13. This CDR3 contains 16 residues. The germline V gene encodes CDR1 SGHAT and CDR2 FQNNGV. CDR3 nucleotide sequence: TGTGCCAGCAGCACCCCGACAGGGAAGGCTCACGGGGAGCTGTTTTTT. Translation: CASSTPTGKAHGELFF.